A single sample is the source of the 18 T cell receptor beta chains below, sequenced in a study of beta chain features in type 1 diabetes. Study-wide points: In all four CD4+ subsets, TCRB CDR3 length was significantly, moderately reduced in type 1 diabetes.

Investigators reverse transcribed all isolated RNA, so they sequenced expressed TCRB transcripts. Some clones are missing from TCRdb's copy, which holds only in-frame ones; the method was immunoSEQ multiplex PCR. The sample has 250,000 or so clones, about a fifth seen once. No cognate antigen is known for these TCRs. Source material: naive CD4+ T cells from blood. Receptors were obtained from a woman aged 40 to 50 with type 1 diabetes.

J is TRBJ2-2 and V is TRBV4-2; D unclear. Per germline, CDR1 LGHNA and CDR2 YNFKEQ. Trimming took 1 base from V and 1 from J, leaving 7 bases between them. This CDR3 comprises 15 residues. In DNA, the CDR3 is TGTGCCAGCAGCCAAGGGCAGGTGAACACCGGGGAGCTGTTTTTT. The encoded protein is CASSQGQVNTGELFF.

This clone was seen a few times. The J gene is TRBJ1-6, the V gene TRBV5-6, with 7 bases that match TRBD1. Germline V gene sequence: CDR1 SGHDT, CDR2 YYEEEE. The ends lost 3 bases at V and 9 bases at J; junction bases unmatched: 9. The CDR3 extends over 15 amino acids. The CDR3 DNA follows: TGTGCCAGCAGCTACGGACAGGAGCTTCTTTCACCCCTCCACTTT. The encoded protein is CASSYGQELLSPLHF. Looking up the rest from reference TRBV5-6 and TRBJ1-6 gives the full variable domain: DAGVTQSPTHLIKTRGQQVTLRCSPKSGHDTVSWYQQALGQGPQFIFQYYEEEERQRGNFPDRFSGHQFPNYSSELNVNALLLGDSALYLCASSYGQELLSPLHFGNGTRLTVT.

This clone was counted a few times. This chain links TRBV2 with TRBJ1-5; 8 bases are shared with TRBD1. The CDR3 runs to 13 residues. Unmatched junction bases numbered 3, after V lost 4 bases and J lost 7 bases. CDR1 and CDR2 (germline): SNHLY, FYNNEI. The CDR3 spells CASSGTGRQPQHF. For the CDR3, the DNA is TGTGCCAGCAGTGGGACAGGGAGGCAGCCCCAGCATTTT.

V gene TRBV7-3 combines with J gene TRBJ2-1; 8 bases agree with TRBD1. Germline CDR1 reads SGHTA; CDR2 reads FQGTGA. This CDR3 has 14 residues. V gave up 5 bases and J gave up 9 bases; unmatched junction bases: 9. The CDR3 coding sequence is TGTGCCAGCAGCCCCTCGACAGGGGTCGGTGAGCAGTTCTTC. This encodes CASSPSTGVGEQFF.

The chain uses TRBV5-1 and TRBJ2-7; the match to TRBD2 covers 7 bases. Germline V gives CDR1 SGHRS, CDR2 YFSETQ. Trimming cost V 1 base and J 0 bases; bases outside gene matches: 4. This CDR3 comprises 15 residues. This chain's CDR3 is CASSLWRESSYEQYF. As DNA, the CDR3 is TGCGCCAGCAGCTTGTGGCGGGAGAGCTCCTACGAGCAGTACTTC.

The V and J genes are TRBV6-5 and TRBJ1-2, with 8 bases fitting TRBD1. This CDR3 is 13 amino acids long. Germline CDR1 MNHEY, CDR2 SVGAGI. The V segment lost 7 bases and the J segment 4 bases; nucleotides outside the gene matches: 5. CDR3 sequence: CASKARGPYGYTF. CDR3 sequence (DNA): TGTGCCAGCAAGGCCAGGGGGCCCTATGGCTACACCTTC.

The chain carries TRBV10-3 and TRBJ1-4; 9 bases are shared with TRBD1. This CDR3 spans 16 amino acids. In germline, CDR1 is ENHRY, CDR2 SYGVKD. The trim removed 3 bases at V and 7 bases at J, leaving 9 bases unmatched. CDR3 loop: CAISEGPGQGGEKLFF. The CDR3 DNA sequence: TGTGCCATCAGTGAAGGTCCGGGACAGGGTGGTGAAAAACTGTTTTTT.

J is TRBJ2-1 and V is TRBV29-1, with D perhaps matching TRBD1 (6 bases). This CDR3 contains 13 residues. Trimming pared 7 bases from V and 5 bases from J, leaving 15 bases between. Germline CDR1 and CDR2: SQVTM and ANQGSEA. This chain's CDR3 is CSAWGPGNNEQFF. The CDR3 DNA follows: TGCAGCGCCTGGGGGCCGGGGAACAATGAGCAGTTCTTC.

CDR3 protein: CASSYGTGARSGANVLTF. In nucleotides, the CDR3 is TGCGCCAGCAGCTACGGGACAGGGGCCCGCTCTGGGGCCAACGTCCTGACTTTC. The V call is TRBV5-1, the J call TRBJ2-6; 10 bases map to TRBD1. This CDR3 region has 18 residues. Germline CDR1 and CDR2: SGHRS and YFSETQ. Losses at the gene ends were 3 bases for V and 0 bases for J; bases not matched to a gene: 6.

This clone has a handful of counts. The chain links TRBV29-1 to TRBJ2-2; maybe TRBD2 (5 bases). Trimming removed 3 bases at V and 0 bases at J, with 8 bases between. The CDR3 loop spans 14 amino acids. Germline loops: CDR1 SQVTM, CDR2 ANQGSEA. CDR3 residues: CSVERGTNTGELFF. Here the CDR3 DNA reads TGCAGCGTTGAGAGAGGGACGAACACCGGGGAGCTGTTTTTT.

In this sample, this clone turned up a few times. The V call is TRBV9, the J call TRBJ2-1, with 8 nucleotides matching TRBD2. CDR1 is SGDLS, CDR2 YYNGEE, per germline. Losses at the gene ends were 3 bases for V and 6 bases for J; bases not matched to a gene: 14. CDR3 length: 17 residues. The CDR3 sequence: CASSGGMGLAGFNEQFF. In DNA form, the CDR3 reads TGTGCCAGCAGCGGTGGGATGGGGCTAGCGGGTTTCAATGAGCAGTTCTTC.

The J gene is TRBJ2-7, the V gene TRBV27; 13 nucleotides agree with TRBD2. The CDR3 is 15 amino acids. The germline CDR1 and CDR2 sequences are MNHEY and SMNVEV (reference sequence). V shed 8 bases, J shed 3 bases, and the junction held 7 bases outside the gene matches. CDR3 amino acids: CASVGLAGALYEQYF. CDR3 coding DNA: TGTGCCAGCGTCGGACTAGCGGGAGCACTCTACGAGCAGTACTTC.

In this sample, this clone turned up a few times. The CDR3 sequence: CASSSSIGANVLTF. For the CDR3, the DNA is TGTGCCAGCAGCTCATCCATTGGGGCCAACGTCCTGACTTTC. This chain joins TRBV7-2 and TRBJ2-6; no firm D call. This CDR3 region has 14 residues. Germline values: CDR1 SGHTA, CDR2 FQGNSA. The germline V and J ends were trimmed by 4 bases and 3 bases, with 7 bases remaining between them.

This clone was counted only a few times. V is TRBV9 and J is TRBJ1-4; TRBD1 is a possible D gene (5 bases). Per the germline V gene, CDR1 is SGDLS and CDR2 is YYNGEE. V lost 1 base to trimming and J lost 4 bases, with 8 bases between them. The CDR3 is 14 residues long. CDR3 sequence: CASSVQGINEKLFF. The CDR3 DNA reads TGTGCCAGCAGCGTACAGGGTATTAATGAAAAACTGTTTTTT.

The chain recombines TRBV28 with TRBJ2-3; 10 nucleotides line up with TRBD1. The ends lost 5 bases at V and 8 bases at J; junction bases unmatched: 4. Germline V CDR1 and CDR2: MDHEN, SYDVKM. This CDR3 is 13 amino acids long. The CDR3 sequence: CASSRDRGGTQYF. CDR3 nucleotides: TGTGCCAGCAGTAGGGACAGGGGTGGTACGCAGTATTTT.

The rearrangement joins TRBV9 to TRBJ1-1; TRBD1 is a possible D gene (6 bases). V lost 4 bases and J 3 bases, leaving 10 bases between the germline ends. The CDR3 extends over 13 amino acids. CDR1 is SGDLS and CDR2 is YYNGEE in the germline V gene. CDR3 region: CASSLAGDTEAFF. The DNA for the CDR3 is TGTGCCAGCAGCCTGGCAGGGGACACTGAAGCTTTCTTT.

V gene TRBV29-1 combines with J gene TRBJ2-1; 10 bases fit TRBD2. Unmatched junction bases numbered 13, after V lost 7 bases and J lost 10 bases. CDR1 SQVTM and CDR2 ANQGSEA come from the germline V gene. The CDR3 extends over 14 amino acids. The CDR3 nucleotides read TGCAGCGCCCCGGGGCTAGCGGGAGAACGGGAGCAGTTCTTC. Translated, it gives CSAPGLAGEREQFF.

The chain combines TRBV4-3 with TRBJ2-3; 7 bases line up with TRBD2. Unmatched junction bases numbered 8, after V lost 0 bases and J lost 2 bases. Germline V lookup: CDR1 LGHNA, CDR2 YSLEER. CDR3 size: 17 residues. The CDR3 DNA follows: TGCGCCAGCAGCCAAGATCTAGCGGCCATTTCCACAGATACGCAGTATTTT. Residues: CASSQDLAAISTDTQYF.